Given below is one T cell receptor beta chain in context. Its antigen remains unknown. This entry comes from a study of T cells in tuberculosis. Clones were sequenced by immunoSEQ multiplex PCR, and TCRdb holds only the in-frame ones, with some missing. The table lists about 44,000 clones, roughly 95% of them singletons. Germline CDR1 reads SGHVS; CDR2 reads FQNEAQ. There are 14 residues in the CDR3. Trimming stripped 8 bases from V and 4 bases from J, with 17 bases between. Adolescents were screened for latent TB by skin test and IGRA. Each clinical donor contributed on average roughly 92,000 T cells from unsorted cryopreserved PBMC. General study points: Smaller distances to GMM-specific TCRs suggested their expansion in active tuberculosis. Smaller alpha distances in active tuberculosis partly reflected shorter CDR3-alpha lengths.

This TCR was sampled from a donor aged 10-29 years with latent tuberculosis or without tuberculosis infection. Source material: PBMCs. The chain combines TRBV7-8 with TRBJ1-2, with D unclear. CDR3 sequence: CASAEAGGSYGYTF. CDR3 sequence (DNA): TGTGCCAGCGCCGAGGCGGGTGGTTCCTATGGCTACACCTTC.